The text below deals with one TCR beta chain. Its matching antigen is unknown. Sequencing targeted expressed TCRB transcripts, as all isolated RNA had been reverse transcribed. Clones were sequenced by immunoSEQ multiplex PCR, and TCRdb holds only the in-frame ones, with some missing. The repertoire has about 25,000 clones, roughly 70% of them found once; the top ten carry more than 0.95%. In germline, CDR1 is LNHDA, CDR2 SQIVND (reference sequence). This CDR3 has 18 residues. The V gene lost 5 bases and the J gene lost 2 bases, with 22 bases spanning the gap. The sample is drawn from a study of beta chain features in type 1 diabetes. Study-wide results and limits: Researchers report that Type 1 diabetes patients had moderately but significantly shorter TCRB CDR3s across all four CD4+ subsets.

The sample comprised stem cell memory CD4+ T cells from blood. The receptor was derived from a woman aged 40 to 50 with type 1 diabetes. V usage is TRBV19 and J usage is TRBJ1-5; possible D gene TRBD1, 5 bases. This CDR3 is CASSPPPGGSIGNQPQHF. The CDR3 DNA sequence: TGTGCCAGTAGTCCACCCCCGGGGGGGAGTATTGGCAATCAGCCCCAGCATTTT.